This T cell receptor beta chain emerged from a study of T cells after yellow fever vaccination. Overall study findings and caveats: High-abundance clonotypes from the bulk population could contaminate FACS-sorted repertoires. The study found a weaker secondary response that peaked faster, day 5 versus 15. Relatively few clonotypes were ones that appeared in both CD4 and CD8 compartments.

This clonotype was recorded many times. The antigen remains unidentified. CDR1 is SGHRS, CDR2 YFSETQ, per germline. CDR3 length: 13 amino acids. Trimming took off 4 bases at V and 2 bases at J, with 10 bases between the two ends. Generation of TCR cDNA used 5'RACE template switching (which added a universal primer site and UMIs). Via MiXCR, TCRdb re-called the 5' RACE reads, giving one row per CDR3 protein. The sample contains a few hundred thousand distinct CDR3 sequences, over 6.5% of which appear only once. The sequence derives from a young man who received the YFV17D yellow fever vaccine. V usage is TRBV5-1 and J usage is TRBJ2-7; D not resolved. Material: CD4+ T cells sorted from PBMCs, obtained on the day of the yellow fever booster vaccination. The CDR3 reads CASSAAAAYEQYF. DNA for the CDR3: TGCGCCAGCAGCGCGGCTGCCGCCTACGAGCAGTACTTC.